The 2 T cell receptor beta chains below come from one sample, sequenced in a study of control samples from healthy donors and cancer patients. Using immunoSEQ multiplex PCR, the repertoire was profiled, and TCRdb retains in-frame clones only, with some absent. The repertoire consists of about 82,000 clones, with 89% occurring once and the leading ten covering roughly 7%. Sequenced sample: blood. The receptors stem from a man aged 45 to 65 in good health.

The rearrangement joins TRBV12-3 or TRBV12-4 to TRBJ2-1; D unclear. The CDR3 spans 13 residues. Trimming took 6 bases from V and 5 from J, leaving 11 bases between them. The CDR3 nucleotides read TGTGCCAGCAGCCTAAACAGTGACAATGAGCAGTTCTTC. Translated, it gives CASSLNSDNEQFF.

The V gene is TRBV5-1, the J gene TRBJ2-2, with D possibly matching TRBD1 (5 bases). The V gene's germline CDR1 is SGHRS and CDR2 YFSETQ. The CDR3 runs 13 residues. V was cut by 3 bases and J by 7 bases, with 10 bases left in between. The CDR3 nucleotides are TGCGCCAGCAGCTCGACAGTTGACGGGGAGCTGTTTTTT. Its translation: CASSSTVDGELFF.